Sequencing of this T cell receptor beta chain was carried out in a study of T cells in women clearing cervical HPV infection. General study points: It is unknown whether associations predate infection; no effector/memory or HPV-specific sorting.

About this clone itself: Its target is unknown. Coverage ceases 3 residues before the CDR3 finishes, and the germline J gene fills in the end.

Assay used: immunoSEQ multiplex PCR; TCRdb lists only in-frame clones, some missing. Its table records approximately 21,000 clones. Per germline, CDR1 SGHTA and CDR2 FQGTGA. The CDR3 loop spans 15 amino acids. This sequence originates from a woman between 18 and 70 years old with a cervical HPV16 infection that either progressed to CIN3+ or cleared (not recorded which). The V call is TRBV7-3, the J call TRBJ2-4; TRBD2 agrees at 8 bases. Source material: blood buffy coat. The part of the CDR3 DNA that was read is TGTGCCAGCAGCGCACTCGGGGGGGCAGGAGAGACT. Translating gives CASSALGGAGET. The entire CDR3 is CASSALGGAGETQYF. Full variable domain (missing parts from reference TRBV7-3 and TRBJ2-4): GAGVSQTPSNKVTEKGKYVELRCDPISGHTALYWYRQSLGQGPEFLIYFQGTGAADDSGLPNDRFFAVRPEGSVSTLKIQRTERGDSAVYLCASSALGGAGETQYFGAGTRLSVL.